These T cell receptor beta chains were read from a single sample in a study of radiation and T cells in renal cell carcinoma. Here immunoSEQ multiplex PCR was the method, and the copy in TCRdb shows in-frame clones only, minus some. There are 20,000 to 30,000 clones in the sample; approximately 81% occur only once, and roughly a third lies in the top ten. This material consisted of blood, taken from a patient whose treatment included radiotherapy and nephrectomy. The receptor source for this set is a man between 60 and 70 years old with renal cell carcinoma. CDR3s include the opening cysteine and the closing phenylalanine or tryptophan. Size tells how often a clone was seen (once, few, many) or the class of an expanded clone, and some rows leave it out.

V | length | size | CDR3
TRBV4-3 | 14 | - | CASSQATSTDTQYF
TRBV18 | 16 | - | CASSPLASGSKDEQFF
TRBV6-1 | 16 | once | CASRARALGDTYEQYF
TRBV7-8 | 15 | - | CASSNDLQGGETQYF
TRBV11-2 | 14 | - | CASSLSGHTDTQYF
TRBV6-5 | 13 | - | CASSLLGGETQYF
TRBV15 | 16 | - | CATSRGGGQRNTEAFF
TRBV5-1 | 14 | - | CASSLSGTQYEQYF
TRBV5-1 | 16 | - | CASSKWGVLELYEQFF
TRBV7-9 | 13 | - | CASSLAGGQPQHF
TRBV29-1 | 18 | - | CSVEDPPGTPSPYYGYTF
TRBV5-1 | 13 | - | CASSLDNLQRAFF
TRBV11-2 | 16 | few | CASSLLAGGVINEQFF
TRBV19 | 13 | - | CATPKGILETQYF
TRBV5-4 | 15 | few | CASSLPGQRRVEQFF
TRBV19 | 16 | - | CASSIVRRGAGNTIYF
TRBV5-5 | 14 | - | CASSRDSSYNEQFF
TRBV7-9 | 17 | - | CASSLSGNRDLPYEQYF
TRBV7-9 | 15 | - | CASSPGLAGVETQYF
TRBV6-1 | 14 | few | CASSLRDIGKPQHF
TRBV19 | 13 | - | CASSPTGANVLTF
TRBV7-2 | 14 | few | CASSPRASGNTIYF
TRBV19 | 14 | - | CASSIGTLGNEQFF
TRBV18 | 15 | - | CASSPPPLGPDTQYF
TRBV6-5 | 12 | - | CASSSTFNTQYF
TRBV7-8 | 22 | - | CASSDPGQGATSGREVPYEQYF
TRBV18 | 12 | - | CASSDWTNEQFF
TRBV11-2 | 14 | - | CASSHTLGNHEQYF
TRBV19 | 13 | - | CASSPRTGVGYTF
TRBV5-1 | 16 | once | CASSGRLAGGQETQYF
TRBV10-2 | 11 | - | CASRAYNEQFF
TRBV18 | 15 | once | CASSPFAGIGNTIYF
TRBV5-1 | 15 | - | CASSTAPAGTDTQYF
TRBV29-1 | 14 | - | CSVATGNSNQPQHF
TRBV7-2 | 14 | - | CASSFGQGSSPLHF
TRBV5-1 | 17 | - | CASSLGTGQRANYGYTF
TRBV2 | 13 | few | CASSEGQGGTQYF
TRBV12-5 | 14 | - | CASGLDGGFQPQHF
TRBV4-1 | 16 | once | CASSNGQGISYNEQFF
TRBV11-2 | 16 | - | CASGLYSGTISSEQYF
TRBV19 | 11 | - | CASNLGTEAFF
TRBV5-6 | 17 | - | CASSLRTGGAGNQPQHF
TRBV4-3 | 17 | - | CASSQVARVQGDEKLFF
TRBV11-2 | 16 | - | CASSLLAGGNTGELFF
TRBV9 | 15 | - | CASRAPVGNTGELFF
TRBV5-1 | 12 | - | CASSLGLETQYF
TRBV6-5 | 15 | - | CASSYYSSTNEKLFF
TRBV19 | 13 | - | CASSIEGNYGYTF
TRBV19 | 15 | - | CASRRLAGGSYEQYF
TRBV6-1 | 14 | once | CASSRFKYYNEQFF
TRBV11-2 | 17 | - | CASSLNSGAVSNYGYTF
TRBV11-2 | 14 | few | CASSFSGPTYEQYF
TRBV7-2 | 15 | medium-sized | CASSSPRGSSDEQFF
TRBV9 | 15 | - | CASSATRGGYSPLHF
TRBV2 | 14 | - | CASSEVQGLYEQYF
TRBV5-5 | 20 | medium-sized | CASSWGRDSQVAGEENEQFF
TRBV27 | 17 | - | CASSPFRLAGGVETQYF